What follows are 17 T cell receptor beta chains derived from one specimen sequenced in a study of OX40 agonist ivuxolimab in advanced cancers. Repertoires were generated with immunoSEQ multiplex PCR, while TCRdb's copy carries only in-frame clones and drops some. The sample includes under 85,000 clones, around 90% of them seen just once. This material consisted of CD4+ or CD8+ T cells sorted from blood, taken in a trial of the OX40 agonist ivuxolimab. These receptors were taken from an adult with an advanced solid tumor such as melanoma, head and neck, liver or kidney cancer.

The gene calls are TRBV29-1 and TRBJ2-1, with TRBD2 matching 11 bases. Germline assignment: CDR1 SQVTM and CDR2 ANQGSEA. The V and J ends lost 2 bases and 5 bases, in that order; junction bases with no gene match: 5. The CDR3 consists of 15 residues. The CDR3 sequence: CSVELLAGGHNEQFF. In DNA, the CDR3 is TGCAGCGTTGAACTGCTAGCGGGGGGACACAATGAGCAGTTCTTC.

The rearrangement links TRBV9 to TRBJ1-3; D uncertain. Germline V gives CDR1 SGDLS, CDR2 YYNGEE. With 0 bases removed from V and 1 base from J, the gap between germline ends came to 8 bases. The CDR3 contains 15 residues. CDR3 sequence reads: CASSVAPRSGNTIYF. CDR3 coding DNA: TGTGCCAGCAGCGTAGCCCCTAGGTCTGGAAACACCATATATTTT.

The rearrangement links TRBV5-1 to TRBJ1-6; 7 nucleotides agree with TRBD1. J lost 6 bases, V lost 5 bases, and 2 bases had no gene match. The CDR3 runs to 13 residues. The germline gives CDR1 SGHRS, CDR2 YFSETQ. DNA of the CDR3: TGCGCCAGCAGAGGGGGCCTTAATTCACCCCTCCACTTT. This gives the protein CASRGGLNSPLHF.

The CDR3: CASSIAATGVYEQYF. CDR3 in DNA: TGTGCCAGTAGTATAGCTGCGACAGGGGTATACGAGCAGTACTTC. The J gene is TRBJ2-7, the V gene TRBV19; 8 positions agree with TRBD1. The CDR3 consists of 15 residues. CDR1 and CDR2 from the germline V gene are LNHDA and SQIVND (reference sequence). V lost 1 base and J lost 4; bases outside the gene matches: 6.

The chain has TRBV9 and TRBJ2-3; TRBD2 aligns across 10 bases. After removal of 0 bases from V and 5 bases from J, the junction contained 3 bases not matched to a gene. Germline V gene lookup returns CDR1 SGDLS and CDR2 YYNGEE. This CDR3 is built from 15 residues. CDR3 nucleotide sequence: TGTGCCAGCAGCGTAGAAGCGGGGGGGCGAGATACGCAGTATTTT. This gives the protein CASSVEAGGRDTQYF.

The V and J genes are TRBV5-6 and TRBJ1-4, with 9 bases that match TRBD1. V lost 4 bases, J lost 0 bases, and 4 bases stayed unmatched. CDR1 and CDR2 from the germline V gene are SGHDT and YYEEEE. The CDR3 runs 16 residues. DNA for the CDR3: TGTGCCAGCAGCGGGGGACAGGGTGCAACTAATGAAAAACTGTTTTTT. This sequence encodes CASSGGQGATNEKLFF.

The chain combines TRBV6-5 with TRBJ1-1; D remains unclear. The CDR3 is 15 amino acids. V was clipped by 6 bases and J by 4 bases, with 18 bases between them. Germline V CDR1 and CDR2: MNHEY, SVGAGI. Here the CDR3 DNA reads TGTGCCAGCAGACCCGGTGGCCAACCGGGCACTGAAGCTTTCTTT. It is translated as CASRPGGQPGTEAFF.

V and J are TRBV13 and TRBJ2-7; TRBD1 matches at 7 bases. V was pared by 6 bases and J by 2 bases, with 7 bases of the junction left unmatched. This CDR3 has 14 residues. CDR1 is PRHDT, CDR2 FYEKMQ, per germline (reference sequence). The CDR3 DNA is TGTGCCAGCAGTCGAAGGGACAGTACCTACGAGCAGTACTTC. It is translated as CASSRRDSTYEQYF.

The rearrangement joins TRBV5-1 to TRBJ2-7, with TRBD1 identical over 7 bases. Trimming removed 0 bases from V and 5 bases from J; junction bases left unmatched: 5. The CDR3 has 14 residues. Germline lookup yields CDR1 SGHRS and CDR2 YFSETQ. CDR3 nucleotides: TGCGCCAGCAGCTTGGGGTTAGGGGGCGACGAGCAGTACTTC. Translating it yields CASSLGLGGDEQYF.

The gene calls are TRBV5-1 and TRBJ1-2; D gene uncertain. Trimming removed 1 base at V and 0 bases at J, with 13 bases between. The CDR3 covers 16 residues. Germline CDR1 reads SGHRS; CDR2 reads YFSETQ. The CDR3 loop reads CASSLNQRLTNYGYTF. Written as DNA, the CDR3 is TGCGCCAGCAGCTTGAATCAACGATTAACTAACTATGGCTACACCTTC.

The rearrangement uses TRBV29-1 and TRBJ2-5, with unresolved D. The V and J ends lost 7 bases and 2 bases respectively, with 11 bases between them. The CDR3 contains 12 residues. Germline V gene sequence: CDR1 SQVTM, CDR2 ANQGSEA. CDR3 sequence: CSGSRAQETQYF. The CDR3, as DNA: TGCAGCGGCAGTAGGGCGCAAGAGACCCAGTACTTC.

The rearrangement uses TRBV2 and TRBJ1-3; TRBD1 is a possible D gene (6 bases). Germline V gene lookup returns CDR1 SNHLY and CDR2 FYNNEI. Trimming removed 4 bases at V and 3 bases at J, with 7 bases between. The CDR3 sequence is 13 residues long. The CDR3: CASSAGVGNTIYF. The CDR3 nucleotides read TGTGCCAGCAGTGCAGGGGTTGGAAACACCATATATTTT.

A single count supports this clone. J is TRBJ2-3 and V is TRBV18; TRBD1 matches at 8 bases. Germline V gene sequence: CDR1 KGHSH, CDR2 LQKENI. Trimming took 2 bases from V and 2 from J; bases not matched to a gene: 6. The CDR3 has 16 residues. The CDR3 is CASSPEDRAYTDTQYF. The CDR3 region has the DNA TGTGCCAGCTCACCAGAGGACAGGGCCTACACAGATACGCAGTATTTT.

The chain joins TRBV7-2 to TRBJ1-4; D unresolved. The CDR3 consists of 14 residues. V lost 5 bases to trimming and J lost 8 bases, with 15 bases between them. Germline CDR1 and CDR2: SGHTA and FQGNSA. This chain's CDR3 is CASSLTGRREKLFF. For the CDR3, the DNA is TGTGCCAGCAGCCTGACGGGAAGAAGGGAAAAACTGTTTTTT.

The chain recombines TRBV9 with TRBJ2-6; D gene ambiguous. The CDR3 covers 14 residues. Trimming removed 2 bases at V and 4 bases at J, with 7 bases between. In germline, CDR1 is SGDLS, CDR2 YYNGEE. The CDR3: CASSVGFGANVLTF. For the CDR3, the DNA is TGTGCCAGCAGCGTGGGATTCGGGGCCAACGTCCTGACTTTC.

The CDR3 protein is CAWSYPGQTYNEQFF. CDR3 nucleotides: TGTGCCTGGAGTTATCCGGGACAGACCTACAATGAGCAGTTCTTC. This chain uses TRBV30 with TRBJ2-1; 7 bases line up with TRBD1. Trimming took 2 bases from V and 2 from J; bases not matched to a gene: 6. This CDR3 has 15 amino acids. Looked up from germline, CDR1 is GTSNPN and CDR2 is SVGIG (reference sequence).

This chain links TRBV7-8 with TRBJ2-1, with 7 bases fitting TRBD2. J lost 4 bases, V lost 5 bases, and 11 bases had no gene match. This CDR3 contains 16 residues. Germline V gives CDR1 SGHVS, CDR2 FQNEAQ. CDR3 sequence: CASSVQPGLHYNEQFF. In DNA form, the CDR3 reads TGTGCCAGCAGCGTGCAACCGGGACTACATTACAATGAGCAGTTCTTC.